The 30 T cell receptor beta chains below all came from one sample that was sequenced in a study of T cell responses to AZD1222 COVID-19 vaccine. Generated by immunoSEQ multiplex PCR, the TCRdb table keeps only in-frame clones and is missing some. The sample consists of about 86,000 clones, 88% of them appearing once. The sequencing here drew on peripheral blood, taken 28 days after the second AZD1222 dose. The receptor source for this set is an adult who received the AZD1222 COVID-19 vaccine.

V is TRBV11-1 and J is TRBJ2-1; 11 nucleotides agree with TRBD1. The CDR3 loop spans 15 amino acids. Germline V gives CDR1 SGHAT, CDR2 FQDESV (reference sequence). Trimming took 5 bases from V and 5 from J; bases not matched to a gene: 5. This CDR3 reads CASSTGQGADNEQFF. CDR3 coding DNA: TGTGCCAGCAGCACTGGACAGGGGGCTGACAATGAGCAGTTCTTC.

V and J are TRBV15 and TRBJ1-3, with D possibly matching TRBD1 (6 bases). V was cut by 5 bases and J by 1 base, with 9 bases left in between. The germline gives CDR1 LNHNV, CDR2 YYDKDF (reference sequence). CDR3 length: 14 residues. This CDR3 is CATSSRGSGNTIYF. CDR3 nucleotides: TGTGCCACCAGCTCGAGGGGGTCTGGAAACACCATATATTTT.

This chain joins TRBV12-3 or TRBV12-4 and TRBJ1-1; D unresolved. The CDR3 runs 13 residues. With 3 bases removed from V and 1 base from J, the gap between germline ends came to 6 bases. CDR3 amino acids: CASSFSRNTEAFF. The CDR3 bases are TGTGCCAGCAGTTTCTCCAGGAACACTGAAGCTTTCTTT.

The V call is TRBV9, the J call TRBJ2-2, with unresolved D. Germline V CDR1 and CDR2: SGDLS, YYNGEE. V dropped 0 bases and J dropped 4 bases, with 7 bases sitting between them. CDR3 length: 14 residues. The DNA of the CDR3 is TGTGCCAGCAGCGTAGAAGCGAGCACCGGGGAGCTGTTTTTT. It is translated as CASSVEASTGELFF.

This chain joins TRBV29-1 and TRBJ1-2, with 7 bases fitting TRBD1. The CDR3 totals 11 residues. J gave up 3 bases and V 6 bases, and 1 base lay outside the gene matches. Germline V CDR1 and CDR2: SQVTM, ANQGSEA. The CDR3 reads CSVDRDYGYTF. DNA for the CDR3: TGCAGCGTCGACAGGGACTATGGCTACACCTTC.

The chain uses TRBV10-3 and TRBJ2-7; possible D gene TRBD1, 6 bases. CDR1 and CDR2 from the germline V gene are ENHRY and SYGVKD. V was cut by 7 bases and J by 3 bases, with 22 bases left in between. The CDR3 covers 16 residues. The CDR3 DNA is TGTGCCATCAATTCGGAAACAGGGTACGGGGTCTACGAGCAGTACTTC. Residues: CAINSETGYGVYEQYF.

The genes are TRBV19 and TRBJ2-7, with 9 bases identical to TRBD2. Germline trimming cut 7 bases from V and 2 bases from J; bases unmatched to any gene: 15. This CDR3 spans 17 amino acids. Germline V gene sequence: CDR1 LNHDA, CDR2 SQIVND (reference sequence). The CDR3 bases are TGTGCCAGTACCCTCAGGGCGGGTAGCGGGAGAGCCTACGAGCAGTACTTC. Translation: CASTLRAGSGRAYEQYF.

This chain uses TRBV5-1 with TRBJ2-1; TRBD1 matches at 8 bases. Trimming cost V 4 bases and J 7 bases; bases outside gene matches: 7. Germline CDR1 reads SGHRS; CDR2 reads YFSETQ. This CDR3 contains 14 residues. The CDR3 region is CASSPGQEYNEQFF. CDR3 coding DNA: TGCGCCAGCAGCCCGGGACAGGAATATAATGAGCAGTTCTTC.

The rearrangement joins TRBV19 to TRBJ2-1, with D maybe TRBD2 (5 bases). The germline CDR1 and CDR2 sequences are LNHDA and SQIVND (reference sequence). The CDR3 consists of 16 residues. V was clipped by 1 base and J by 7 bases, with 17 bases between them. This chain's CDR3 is CASSIAGRASWNEQFF. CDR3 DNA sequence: TGTGCCAGTAGTATAGCAGGTCGGGCTAGCTGGAATGAGCAGTTCTTC.

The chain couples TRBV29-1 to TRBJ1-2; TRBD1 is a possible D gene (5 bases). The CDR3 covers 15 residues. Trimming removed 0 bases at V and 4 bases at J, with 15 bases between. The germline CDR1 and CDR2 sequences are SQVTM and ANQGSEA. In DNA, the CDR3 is TGCAGCGTTGAAGATGGACGCGTAGGGACCTATGGCTACACCTTC. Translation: CSVEDGRVGTYGYTF.

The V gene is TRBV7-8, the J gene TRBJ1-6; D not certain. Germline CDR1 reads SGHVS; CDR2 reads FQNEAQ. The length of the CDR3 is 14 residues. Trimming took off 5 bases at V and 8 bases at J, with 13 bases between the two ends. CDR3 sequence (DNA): TGTGCCAGCAGCGCTGACGGGTACTATTCACCCCTCCACTTT. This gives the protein CASSADGYYSPLHF.

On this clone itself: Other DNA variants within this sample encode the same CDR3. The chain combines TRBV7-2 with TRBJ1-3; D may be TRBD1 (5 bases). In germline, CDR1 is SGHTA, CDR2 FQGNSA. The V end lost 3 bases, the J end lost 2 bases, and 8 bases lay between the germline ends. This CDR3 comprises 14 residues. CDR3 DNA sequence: TGTGCCAGCAGCTTGACGGGGGCTGGAAACACCATATATTTT. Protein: CASSLTGAGNTIYF.

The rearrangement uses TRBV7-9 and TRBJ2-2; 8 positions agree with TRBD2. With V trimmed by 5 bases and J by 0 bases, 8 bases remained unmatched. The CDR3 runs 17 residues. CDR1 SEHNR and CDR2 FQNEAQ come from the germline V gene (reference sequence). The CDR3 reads CASSRWAGGPNTGELFF. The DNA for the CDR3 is TGTGCCAGCAGCCGATGGGCGGGGGGCCCGAACACCGGGGAGCTGTTTTTT.

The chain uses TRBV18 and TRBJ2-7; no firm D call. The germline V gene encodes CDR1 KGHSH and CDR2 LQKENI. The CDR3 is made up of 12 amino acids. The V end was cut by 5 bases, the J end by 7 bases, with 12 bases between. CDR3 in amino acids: CASSKDAREQYF. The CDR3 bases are TGTGCCAGCTCAAAGGACGCCCGAGAGCAGTACTTC.

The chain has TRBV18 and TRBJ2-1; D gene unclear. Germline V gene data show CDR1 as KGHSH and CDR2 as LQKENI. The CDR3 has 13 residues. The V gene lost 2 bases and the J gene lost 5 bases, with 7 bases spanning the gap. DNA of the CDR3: TGTGCCAGCTCACCAGATATGAACAATGAGCAGTTCTTC. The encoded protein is CASSPDMNNEQFF.

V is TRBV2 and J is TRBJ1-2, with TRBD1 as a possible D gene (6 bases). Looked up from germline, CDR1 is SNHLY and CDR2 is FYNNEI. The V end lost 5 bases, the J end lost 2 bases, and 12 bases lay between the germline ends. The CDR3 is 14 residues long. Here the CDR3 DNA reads TGTGCCAGCAGTCTTCCCGGGACAAACTATGGCTACACCTTC. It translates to CASSLPGTNYGYTF.

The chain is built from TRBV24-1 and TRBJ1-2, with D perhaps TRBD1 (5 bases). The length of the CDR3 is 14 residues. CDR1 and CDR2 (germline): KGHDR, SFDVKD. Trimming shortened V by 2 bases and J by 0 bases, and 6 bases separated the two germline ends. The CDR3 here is CATSDSGTNYGYTF. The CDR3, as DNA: TGTGCCACCAGTGATTCAGGGACTAACTATGGCTACACCTTC.

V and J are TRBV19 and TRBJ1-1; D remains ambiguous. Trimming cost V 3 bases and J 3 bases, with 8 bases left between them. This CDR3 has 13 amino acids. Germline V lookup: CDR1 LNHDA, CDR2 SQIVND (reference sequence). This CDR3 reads CASSIIPDTEAFF. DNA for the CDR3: TGTGCCAGTAGTATCATACCGGACACTGAAGCTTTCTTT.

For the CDR3, the DNA is TGTGCCAGCAGCGTATCGGGCAATGAGCAGTTCTTC. Amino acids: CASSVSGNEQFF. The V gene is TRBV7-2, the J gene TRBJ2-1; D gene uncertain. Germline assignment: CDR1 SGHTA and CDR2 FQGNSA. With 5 bases removed from V and 6 bases from J, the gap between germline ends came to 8 bases. This CDR3 is 12 amino acids long.

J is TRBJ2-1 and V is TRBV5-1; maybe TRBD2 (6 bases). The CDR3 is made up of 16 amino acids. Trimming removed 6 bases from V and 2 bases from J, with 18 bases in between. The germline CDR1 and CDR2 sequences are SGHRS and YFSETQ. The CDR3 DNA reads TGCGCCAGCACTCTAGTTAGCGGAGCAACCTACAATGAGCAGTTCTTC. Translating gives CASTLVSGATYNEQFF.

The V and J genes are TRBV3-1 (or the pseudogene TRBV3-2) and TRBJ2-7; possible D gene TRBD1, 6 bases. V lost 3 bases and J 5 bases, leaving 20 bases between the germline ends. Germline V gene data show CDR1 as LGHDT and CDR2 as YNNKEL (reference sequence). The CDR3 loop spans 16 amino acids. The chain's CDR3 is CASSHHQGRFTDEQYF. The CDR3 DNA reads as TGTGCCAGCAGCCACCATCAGGGGAGATTTACGGACGAGCAGTACTTC.

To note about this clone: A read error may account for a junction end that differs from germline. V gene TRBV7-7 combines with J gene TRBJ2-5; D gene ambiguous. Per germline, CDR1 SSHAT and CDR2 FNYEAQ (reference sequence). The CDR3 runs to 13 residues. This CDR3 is CASSRGVGETQYF. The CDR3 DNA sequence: TGTGCTAGCAGCCGAGGCGTTGGAGAGACCCAGTACTTC.

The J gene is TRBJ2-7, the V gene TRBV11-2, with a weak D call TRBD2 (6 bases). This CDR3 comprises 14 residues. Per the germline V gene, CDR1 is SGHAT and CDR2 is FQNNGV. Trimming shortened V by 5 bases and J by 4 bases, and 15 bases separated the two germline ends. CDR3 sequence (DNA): TGTGCCAGCAGCCCTTGGGTAGCGGATTACGAGCAGTACTTC. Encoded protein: CASSPWVADYEQYF.

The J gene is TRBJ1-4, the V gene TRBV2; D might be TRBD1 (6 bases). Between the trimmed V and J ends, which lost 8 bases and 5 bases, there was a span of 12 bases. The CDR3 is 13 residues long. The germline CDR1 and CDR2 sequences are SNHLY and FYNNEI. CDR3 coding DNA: TGTGCCAGCGAGGGGGGAAAGAATGAAAAACTGTTTTTT. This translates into CASEGGKNEKLFF.

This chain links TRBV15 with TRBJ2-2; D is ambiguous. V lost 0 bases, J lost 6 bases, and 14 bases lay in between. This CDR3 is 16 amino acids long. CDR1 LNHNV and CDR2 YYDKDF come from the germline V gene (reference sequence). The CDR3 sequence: CATSRDREYLAGELFF. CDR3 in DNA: TGTGCCACCAGCAGAGATAGGGAATACTTAGCCGGGGAGCTGTTTTTT.

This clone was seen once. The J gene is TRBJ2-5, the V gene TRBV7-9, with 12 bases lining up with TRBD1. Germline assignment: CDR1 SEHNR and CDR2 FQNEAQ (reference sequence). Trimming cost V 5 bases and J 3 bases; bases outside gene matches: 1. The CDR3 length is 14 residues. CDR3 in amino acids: CASSGTGGEETQYF. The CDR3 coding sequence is TGTGCCAGCAGCGGGACAGGGGGCGAAGAGACCCAGTACTTC.

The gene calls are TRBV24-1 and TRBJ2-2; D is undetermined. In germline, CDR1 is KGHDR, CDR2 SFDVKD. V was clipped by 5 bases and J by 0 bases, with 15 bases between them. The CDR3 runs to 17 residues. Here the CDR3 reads CATSGLADGPNTGELFF. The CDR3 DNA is TGTGCCACCAGTGGCCTCGCCGACGGGCCGAACACCGGGGAGCTGTTTTTT.

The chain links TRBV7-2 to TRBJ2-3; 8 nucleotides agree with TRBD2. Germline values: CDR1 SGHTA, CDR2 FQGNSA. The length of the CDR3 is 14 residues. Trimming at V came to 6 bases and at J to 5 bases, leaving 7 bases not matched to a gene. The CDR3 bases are TGTGCCAGCAGATCAGGGACTAGGGGAGATACGCAGTATTTT. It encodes CASRSGTRGDTQYF. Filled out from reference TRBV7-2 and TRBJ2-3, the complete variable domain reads GAGVSQSPSNKVTEKGKDVELRCDPISGHTALYWYRQSLGQGLEFLIYFQGNSAPDKSGLPSDRFSAERTGGSVSTLTIQRTQQEDSAVYLCASRSGTRGDTQYFGPGTRLTVL.

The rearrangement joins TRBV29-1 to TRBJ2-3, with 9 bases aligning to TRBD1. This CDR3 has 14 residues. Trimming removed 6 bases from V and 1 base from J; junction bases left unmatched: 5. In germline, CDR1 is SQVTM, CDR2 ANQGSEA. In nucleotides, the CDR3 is TGCAGCGTAGGACAGGGGATAGGCACAGATACGCAGTATTTT. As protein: CSVGQGIGTDTQYF.

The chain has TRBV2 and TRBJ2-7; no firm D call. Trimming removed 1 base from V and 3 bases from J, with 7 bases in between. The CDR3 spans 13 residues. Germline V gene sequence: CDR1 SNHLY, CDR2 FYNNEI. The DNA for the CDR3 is TGTGCCAGCAGTGAAGGATCACTCTACGAGCAGTACTTC. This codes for CASSEGSLYEQYF.